This T cell receptor beta chain was sequenced for a study of CD8 T cells in Susac syndrome. It was with random hexamers that roughly 0.45 to 1 ug RNA was reverse transcribed. TCRdb passed the immunoSEQ multiplex PCR reads through MiXCR, listing each CDR3 protein once. The table lists about 190,000 distinct CDR3 sequences, about 91% of them singletons. V lost 6 bases to trimming and J lost 6 bases, with 12 bases between them. This CDR3 has 12 residues. In germline, CDR1 is LNHDA, CDR2 SQIVND (reference sequence). Sequenced sample: CD4+ T cells from PBMCs. The V gene is TRBV19, the J gene TRBJ2-7; a weak D match, TRBD1 (5 bases). The sequence was obtained from a human donor with Susac syndrome. CDR3 region: CASSPPQGEQYF. CDR3 sequence (DNA): TGTGCCAGTAGCCCACCCCAGGGCGAGCAGTACTTC.